These 15 T cell receptor beta chains share one sample of origin, sequenced in a study of CD8 T cells in Susac syndrome. Random hexamers were used to reverse transcribe roughly 0.45 to 1 ug of RNA. TCRdb passed the immunoSEQ multiplex PCR reads through MiXCR, listing each CDR3 protein once. The repertoire consists of about 200,000 distinct CDR3 sequences, with 95% occurring once and the leading ten covering about 0.095%. The sequenced sample was CD4+ T cells from PBMCs. These receptors all stem from a human donor in good health.

The rearrangement joins TRBV27 to TRBJ1-2; D gene unclear. This CDR3 comprises 15 residues. From germline, CDR1 is MNHEY and CDR2 SMNVEV (reference sequence). The V end was cut by 0 bases, the J end by 1 base, with 9 bases between. In nucleotides, the CDR3 is TGTGCCAGCAGTTTATCCGGTGGGGATAACTATGGCTACACCTTC. It is translated as CASSLSGGDNYGYTF.

The chain couples TRBV20-1 to TRBJ2-7; D remains ambiguous. Germline-derived CDR1 and CDR2 are DFQATT and SNEGSKA (reference sequence). With 0 bases removed from V and 3 bases from J, the gap between germline ends came to 9 bases. This CDR3 contains 13 residues. CDR3 loop: CSAREPPHYEQYV. The CDR3 nucleotides are TGCAGTGCTAGAGAACCCCCCCACTACGAGCAGTACGTC.

V and J are TRBV20-1 and TRBJ2-3; 11 positions match TRBD2. The CDR3 sequence is 17 residues long. CDR1 is DFQATT, CDR2 SNEGSKA, per germline (reference sequence). J gave up 0 bases and V 0 bases, and 5 bases lay outside the gene matches. The CDR3 coding sequence is TGCAGTGCTAGAGACCGTAGCGGGAGGGCTAGCACAGATACGCAGTATTTT. Amino acid sequence: CSARDRSGRASTDTQYF.

V and J are TRBV20-1 and TRBJ2-7, with D possibly TRBD1 on 5 matching bases. V lost 0 bases and J 4 bases, leaving 13 bases between the germline ends. The CDR3 runs 14 residues. Germline V gene data show CDR1 as DFQATT and CDR2 as SNEGSKA (reference sequence). The CDR3 protein is CSARDRRQPYEQYV. The CDR3 DNA reads TGCAGTGCTAGAGATAGGAGACAGCCATACGAGCAGTACGTC.

This clonotype was seen a single time. The V and J genes are TRBV20-1 and TRBJ2-1; D is unclear. Trimming pared 0 bases from V and 13 bases from J, leaving 10 bases between. This CDR3 spans 11 amino acids. Germline CDR1 is DFQATT and CDR2 is SNEGSKA (reference sequence). The CDR3 spells CSARDHEYQFF. For the CDR3, the DNA is TGCAGTGCTAGAGATCATGAGTACCAGTTCTTC.

V and J are TRBV4-3 and TRBJ1-6; D uncertain. Trimming cost V 4 bases and J 12 bases, with 16 bases left between them. The CDR3 runs 14 residues. Germline loops: CDR1 LGHNA, CDR2 YSLEER. The CDR3 DNA is TGCGCCAGCAGCCCCGGGCGGTCCCTGAAACCCCTCCACTTT. Its protein product is CASSPGRSLKPLHF.

The V call is TRBV30, the J call TRBJ2-5, with a tentative D call TRBD1 (6 bases). CDR1 is GTSNPN and CDR2 is SVGIG in the germline V gene (reference sequence). The germline V and J ends were trimmed by 2 bases and 5 bases, with 15 bases remaining between them. This CDR3 has 14 residues. CDR3 protein: CAWSMRGLGETQYF. The CDR3 DNA is TGTGCCTGGAGTATGAGGGGGTTGGGCGAGACCCAGTACTTC.

This sequence joins TRBV23-1 and TRBJ2-3; unclear D gene. TRBV23-1 is designated an ORF whose function remains uncertain. The CDR3 is 15 residues long. V shed 2 bases and J shed 0 bases, with 9 bases lying between them. The CDR3 DNA is TGCGCCAGCAGTCAAAGTACAGATAGCACAGATACGCAGTATTTT. It yields the protein CASSQSTDSTDTQYF.

The chain uses TRBV20-1 and TRBJ1-1; a possible D gene is TRBD1 (5 bases). The CDR3 spans 13 residues. Trimming cost V 3 bases and J 0 bases, with 8 bases left between them. Germline lookup yields CDR1 DFQATT and CDR2 SNEGSKA (reference sequence). DNA for the CDR3: TGCAGTGCTAGCCCGGGGGTGAACACTGAAGCTTTCTTT. Its protein product is CSASPGVNTEAFF.

This clonotype was observed a single time. The rearrangement links TRBV5-1 to TRBJ1-1; D perhaps matches TRBD1 (6 bases). The CDR3 extends over 13 amino acids. In germline, CDR1 is SGHRS, CDR2 YFSETQ. V lost 0 bases, J lost 9 bases, and 12 bases lay in between. CDR3 protein: CASSLVPQGKAFF. The DNA of the CDR3 is TGCGCCAGCAGCTTGGTTCCACAGGGCAAAGCTTTCTTT. The full variable domain, its missing parts supplied by reference TRBV5-1 and TRBJ1-1, is KAGVTQTPRYLIKTRGQQVTLSCSPISGHRSVSWYQQTPGQGLQFLFEYFSETQRNKGNFPGRFSGRQFSNSRSEMNVSTLELGDSALYLCASSLVPQGKAFFGQGTRLTVV.

The chain joins TRBV9 to TRBJ1-6; TRBD1 might be the D (5 bases). This CDR3 is 15 amino acids long. Germline loops: CDR1 SGDLS, CDR2 YYNGEE. Trimming stripped 0 bases from V and 10 bases from J, with 14 bases between. CDR3 sequence (DNA): TGTGCCAGCAGCGTAGGTCCAGGGCCGGAATCACCCCTCCACTTT. It codes for CASSVGPGPESPLHF.

This clonotype is a singleton in its sample. The rearrangement links TRBV28 to TRBJ2-3; D is undetermined. The CDR3 runs to 14 residues. CDR1 is MDHEN and CDR2 is SYDVKM in the germline V gene. V lost 3 bases, J lost 6 bases, and 13 bases lay in between. CDR3 in DNA: TGTGCCAGCAGTTTCCCCATGGGGTCTGATACGCAGTATTTT. It encodes CASSFPMGSDTQYF.

This chain links TRBV11-2 with TRBJ1-1; D is unresolved. This CDR3 contains 12 residues. Germline CDR1 SGHAT, CDR2 FQNNGV. Trimming took off 5 bases at V and 5 bases at J, with 9 bases between the two ends. CDR3 region: CASSPYRTEAFF. The CDR3 region has the DNA TGTGCCAGCAGCCCCTATCGGACTGAAGCTTTCTTT.

This chain uses TRBV12-3 or TRBV12-4 with TRBJ2-1, with 10 bases that match TRBD2. The CDR3 length is 15 residues. The trim removed 3 bases at V and 7 bases at J, leaving 6 bases unmatched. The CDR3 bases are TGTGCCAGCAGTTTTACTAGCGGGATTGCTAATGAGCAGTTCTTC. Translation gives CASSFTSGIANEQFF.

This clonotype was seen more than once but under ten times. V usage is TRBV29-1 and J usage is TRBJ2-5; maybe TRBD2 (6 bases). The CDR3 consists of 13 residues. Germline assignment: CDR1 SQVTM and CDR2 ANQGSEA. Trimming stripped 4 bases from V and 5 bases from J, with 14 bases between. The CDR3 DNA follows: TGCAGCGTTGCGGGGCTCGCGGGGGAGACCCAGTACTTC. Its protein is CSVAGLAGETQYF.